This T cell receptor (beta chain) was sequenced during a study of shared clonotypes between healthy human individuals. Terminally differentiated effector memory CD45RA+ cells were left out of the naive CD8 fraction, which was CD45RO-negative and positively selected for CCR7. Study observations and caveats: The represented genetic and exposure-history diversity was limited by the small number of donors.

The protocol was immunoSEQ multiplex PCR, while the TCRdb copy is restricted to in-frame clones and leaves out a portion. This sample yields roughly 2.1 million clones, of which 85% to 95% are seen a single time; about 1.5% belongs to the top ten. On this clone itself: The antigen remains undetermined. This same CDR3 is encoded by further DNA sequences in the sample.

V lost 0 bases and J lost 6; bases outside the gene matches: 4. The CDR3 sequence is 16 residues long. Germline assignment: CDR1 SGHRS and CDR2 YFSETQ. This sequence was found in a man aged 18 to 30 in good health. Some clones in this sample may be carry-over from other donors' samples. The chain has TRBV5-1 and TRBJ2-1; TRBD2 aligns across 12 bases. Sample: naive CD8+ T cells from PBMCs. Here the CDR3 reads CASSLGPGLAGNEQFF. The CDR3 DNA is TGCGCCAGCAGCTTGGGGCCGGGACTAGCGGGCAATGAGCAGTTCTTC. The complete variable domain, with remaining parts taken from reference TRBV5-1 and TRBJ2-1, reads KAGVTQTPRYLIKTRGQQVTLSCSPISGHRSVSWYQQTPGQGLQFLFEYFSETQRNKGNFPGRFSGRQFSNSRSEMNVSTLELGDSALYLCASSLGPGLAGNEQFFGPGTRLTVL.